This T cell receptor (beta chain) was documented in a study of blood T cell repertoires in COVID-19. Background on the study: The United States, Italy and Spain were the sources of the acute and convalescent COVID-19 samples.

This clone was found once. TCRdb's copy holds only in-frame clones and misses some; the assay was immunoSEQ multiplex PCR. This repertoire shows about 210,000 clones, approximately 85% found once; its top ten account for more than 4.5%. The Seattle patients joined while their infection was active and were tracked longitudinally afterward. The sequence came from a man between 45 and 60 years old with COVID-19, enrolled during active disease. The sequenced sample consisted of peripheral blood.

The CDR3 loop reads CASSWELANYGYTF. DNA of the CDR3: TGTGCCAGCAGCTGGGAGTTAGCTAACTATGGCTACACCTTC. The rearrangement joins TRBV7-9 to TRBJ1-2; D is unclear. V lost 4 bases to trimming and J lost 0 bases, with 9 bases between them. CDR1 is SEHNR, CDR2 FQNEAQ, per germline (reference sequence). The CDR3 covers 14 residues. The full variable domain, with the rest looked up from reference TRBV7-9 and TRBJ1-2, is DTGVSQNPRHKITKRGQNVTFRCDPISEHNRLYWYRQTLGQGPEFLTYFQNEAQLEKSRLLSDRFSAERPKGSFSTLEIQRTEQGDSAMYLCASSWELANYGYTFGSGTRLTVV.